The source of this TCR beta chain is a study of T cell responses to AZD1222 COVID-19 vaccine. J was trimmed by 1 base and V by 5 bases; bases with no gene match: 6. CDR1 and CDR2 from the germline V gene are MNHEY and SVGAGI. The CDR3 is made up of 15 amino acids. Sequencing was performed with immunoSEQ multiplex PCR; in TCRdb, only in-frame clones are kept and a portion is missing. The data contain roughly 200,000 clones, approximately 92% of them singletons. This TCR was recovered from an adult who received the MenACWY meningococcal vaccine as a control. The chain is built from TRBV6-5 and TRBJ2-5; 8 bases are shared with TRBD1. The sample in question was peripheral blood, obtained 28 days after the second dose of the MenACWY control vaccine. The CDR3 here is CASSRDRLAQETQYF. Written as DNA, the CDR3 is TGTGCCAGCAGTCGGGACAGGTTAGCCCAAGAGACCCAGTACTTC.